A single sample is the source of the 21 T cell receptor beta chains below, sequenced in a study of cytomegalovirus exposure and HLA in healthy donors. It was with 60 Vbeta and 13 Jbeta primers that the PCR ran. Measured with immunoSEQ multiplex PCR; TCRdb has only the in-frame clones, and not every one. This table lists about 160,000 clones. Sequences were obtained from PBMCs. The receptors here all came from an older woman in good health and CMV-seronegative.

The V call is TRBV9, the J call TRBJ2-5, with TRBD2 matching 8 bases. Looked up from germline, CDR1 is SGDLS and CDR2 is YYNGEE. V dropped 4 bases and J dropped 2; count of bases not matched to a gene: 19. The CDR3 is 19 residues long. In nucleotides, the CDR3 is TGTGCCAGCAGCTCCCCGTGGCAACCCGGGACTAGGAGACAAGAGACCCAGTACTTC. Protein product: CASSSPWQPGTRRQETQYF.

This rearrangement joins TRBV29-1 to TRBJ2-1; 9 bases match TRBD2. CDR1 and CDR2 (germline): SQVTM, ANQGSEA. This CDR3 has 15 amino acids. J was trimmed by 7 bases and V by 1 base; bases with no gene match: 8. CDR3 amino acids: CSVEGTSDIRNEQFF. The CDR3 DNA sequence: TGCAGCGTTGAAGGGACTAGCGACATTAGGAATGAGCAGTTCTTC.

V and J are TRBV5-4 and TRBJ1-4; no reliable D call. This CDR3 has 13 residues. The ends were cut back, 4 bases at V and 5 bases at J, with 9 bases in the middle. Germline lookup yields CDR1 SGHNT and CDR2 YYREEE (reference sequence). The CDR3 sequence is CASSPTPNEKLFF. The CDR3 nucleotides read TGTGCCAGCAGCCCGACTCCAAATGAAAAACTGTTTTTT.

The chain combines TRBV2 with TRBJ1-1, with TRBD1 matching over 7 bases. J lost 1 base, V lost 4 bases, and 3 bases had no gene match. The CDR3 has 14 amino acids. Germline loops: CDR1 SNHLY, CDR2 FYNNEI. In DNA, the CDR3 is TGTGCCAGCAGTGCAAGGACAGGGAACACTGAAGCTTTCTTT. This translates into CASSARTGNTEAFF.

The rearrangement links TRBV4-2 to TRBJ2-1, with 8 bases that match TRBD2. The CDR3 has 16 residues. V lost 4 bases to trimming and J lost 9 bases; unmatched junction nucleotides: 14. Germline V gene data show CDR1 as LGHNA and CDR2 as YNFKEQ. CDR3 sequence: CASSPGGLAGRSEQFF. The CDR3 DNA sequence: TGTGCCAGCAGCCCCGGAGGGCTAGCGGGTCGGAGTGAGCAGTTCTTC.

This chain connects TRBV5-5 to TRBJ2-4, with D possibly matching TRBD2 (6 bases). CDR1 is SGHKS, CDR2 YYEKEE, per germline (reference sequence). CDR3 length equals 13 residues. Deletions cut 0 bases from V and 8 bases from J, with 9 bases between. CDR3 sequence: CASSLARRDIQYF. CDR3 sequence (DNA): TGTGCCAGCAGCTTGGCGCGGAGGGACATTCAGTACTTC.

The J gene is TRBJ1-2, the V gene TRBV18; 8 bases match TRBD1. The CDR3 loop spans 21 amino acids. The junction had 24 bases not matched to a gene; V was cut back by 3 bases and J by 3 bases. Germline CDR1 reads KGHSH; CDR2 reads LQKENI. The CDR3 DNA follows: TGTGCCAGCTCACCGAAAGGGGGGCCAAGTTCCGGACAGGGTAGACACTATGGCTACACCTTC. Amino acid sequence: CASSPKGGPSSGQGRHYGYTF.

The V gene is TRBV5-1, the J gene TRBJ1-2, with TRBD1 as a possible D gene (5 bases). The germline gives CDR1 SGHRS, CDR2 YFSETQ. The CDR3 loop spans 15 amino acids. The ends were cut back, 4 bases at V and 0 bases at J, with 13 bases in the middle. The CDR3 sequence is CASSLGGGTNYGYTF. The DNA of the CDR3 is TGCGCCAGCAGCCTGGGTGGGGGGACTAACTATGGCTACACCTTC.

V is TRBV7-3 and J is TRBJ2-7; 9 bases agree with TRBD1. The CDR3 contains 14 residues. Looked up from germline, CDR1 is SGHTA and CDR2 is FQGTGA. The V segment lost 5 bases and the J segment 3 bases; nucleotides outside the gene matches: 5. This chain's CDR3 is CASSKGQGNYEQYF. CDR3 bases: TGTGCCAGCAGCAAAGGACAGGGGAACTACGAGCAGTACTTC.

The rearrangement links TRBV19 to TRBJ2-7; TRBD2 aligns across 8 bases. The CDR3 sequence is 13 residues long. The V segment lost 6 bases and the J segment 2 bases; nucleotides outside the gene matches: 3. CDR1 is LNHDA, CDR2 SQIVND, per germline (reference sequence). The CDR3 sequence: CASSPGRAYEQYF. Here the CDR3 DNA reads TGTGCCAGTAGCCCCGGGAGGGCCTACGAGCAGTACTTC.

The CDR3 DNA follows: TGTGCCAGCAGCAGCCAGGGGACGGGCACTGAAGCTTTCTTT. This encodes CASSSQGTGTEAFF. The rearrangement joins TRBV7-3 to TRBJ1-1; the D gene is possibly TRBD1 (6 bases). V dropped 5 bases and J dropped 4 bases, with 14 bases sitting between them. Germline lookup yields CDR1 SGHTA and CDR2 FQGTGA. The CDR3 is made up of 14 amino acids.

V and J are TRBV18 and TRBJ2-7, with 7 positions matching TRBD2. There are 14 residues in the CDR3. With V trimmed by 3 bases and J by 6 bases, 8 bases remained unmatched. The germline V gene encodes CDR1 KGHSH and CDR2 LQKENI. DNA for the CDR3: TGTGCCAGCTCACCCGAAGCGGGGTCATCCGAGCAGTACTTC. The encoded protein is CASSPEAGSSEQYF.

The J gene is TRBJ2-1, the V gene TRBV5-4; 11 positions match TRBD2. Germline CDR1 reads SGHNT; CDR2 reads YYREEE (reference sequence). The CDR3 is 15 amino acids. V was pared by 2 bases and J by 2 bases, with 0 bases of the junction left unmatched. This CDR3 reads CASSFSGGAYNEQFF. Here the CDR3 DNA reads TGTGCCAGCAGCTTTAGCGGGGGGGCCTACAATGAGCAGTTCTTC.

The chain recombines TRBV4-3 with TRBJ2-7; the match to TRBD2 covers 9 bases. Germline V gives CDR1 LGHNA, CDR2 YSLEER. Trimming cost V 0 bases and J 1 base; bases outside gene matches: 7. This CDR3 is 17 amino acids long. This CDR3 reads CASSQDGSSGESYEQYF. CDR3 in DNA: TGCGCCAGCAGCCAAGATGGGTCTAGCGGGGAATCCTACGAGCAGTACTTC.

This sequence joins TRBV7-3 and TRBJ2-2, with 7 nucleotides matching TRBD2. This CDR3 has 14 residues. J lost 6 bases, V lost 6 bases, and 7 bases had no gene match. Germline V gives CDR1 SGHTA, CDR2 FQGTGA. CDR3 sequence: CASRAGDKAGELFF. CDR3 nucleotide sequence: TGTGCCAGCAGGGCGGGGGATAAGGCCGGGGAGCTGTTTTTT.

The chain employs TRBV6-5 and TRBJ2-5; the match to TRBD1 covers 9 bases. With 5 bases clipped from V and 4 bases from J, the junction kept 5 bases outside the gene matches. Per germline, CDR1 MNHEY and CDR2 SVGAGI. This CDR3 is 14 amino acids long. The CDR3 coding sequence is TGTGCCAGCAGTCGTACAGGGGGCCTAGAGACCCAGTACTTC. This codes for CASSRTGGLETQYF.

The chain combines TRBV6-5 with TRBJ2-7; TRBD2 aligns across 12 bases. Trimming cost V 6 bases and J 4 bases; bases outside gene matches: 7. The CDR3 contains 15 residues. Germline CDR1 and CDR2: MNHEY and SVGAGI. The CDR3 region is CASSTTSGGSYEQYF. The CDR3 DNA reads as TGTGCCAGCAGCACAACTAGCGGGGGGTCTTACGAGCAGTACTTC.

CDR3 in DNA: TGTGCCATCAGACCTTACACCACTGGAGAGGCCGGGGAGCTGTTTTTT. The encoded protein is CAIRPYTTGEAGELFF. The V call is TRBV10-3, the J call TRBJ2-2, with D unresolved. This CDR3 has 16 amino acids. Trimming pared 6 bases from V and 6 bases from J, leaving 20 bases between. Germline values: CDR1 ENHRY, CDR2 SYGVKD.

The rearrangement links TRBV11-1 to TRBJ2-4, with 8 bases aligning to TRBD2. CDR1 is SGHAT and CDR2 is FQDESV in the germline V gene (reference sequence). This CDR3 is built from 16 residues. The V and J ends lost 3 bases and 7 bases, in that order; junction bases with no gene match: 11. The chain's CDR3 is CASSLSQGLAGNIQYF. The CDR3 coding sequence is TGTGCCAGCAGCTTGTCCCAAGGACTAGCTGGCAACATTCAGTACTTC.

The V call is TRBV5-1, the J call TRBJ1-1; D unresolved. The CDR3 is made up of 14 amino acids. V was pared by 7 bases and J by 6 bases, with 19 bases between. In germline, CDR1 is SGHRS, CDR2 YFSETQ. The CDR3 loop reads CASASLGSGPEAFF. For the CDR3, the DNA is TGCGCCAGCGCTAGCTTAGGGTCGGGCCCTGAAGCTTTCTTT.

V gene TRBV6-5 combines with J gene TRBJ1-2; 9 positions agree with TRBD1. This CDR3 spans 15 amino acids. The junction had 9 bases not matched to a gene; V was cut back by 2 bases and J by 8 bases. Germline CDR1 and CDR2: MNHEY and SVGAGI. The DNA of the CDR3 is TGTGCCAGCAGTTACGACCGGGACAGGGTTGGAGGCTACACCTTC. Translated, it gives CASSYDRDRVGGYTF.